This paragraph reports one T cell receptor beta chain. This entry is derived from a study of human CD8 memory T cell subsets. The germline gives CDR1 SNHLY, CDR2 FYNNEI. The CDR3 runs to 13 residues. UMI-labeled 5' RACE was the method by which TCR beta libraries were made. One entry per CDR3 protein, without DNA, is what TCRdb gives after re-calling the 5' RACE reads. This sample's table has around 9,800 distinct CDR3 sequences. The chain carries TRBV2 and TRBJ1-2. The sequenced sample consisted of CD8+ T cells from PBMCs. The sequence was collected from a human donor in good health. The CDR3 here is CASREGVLYGYTF.